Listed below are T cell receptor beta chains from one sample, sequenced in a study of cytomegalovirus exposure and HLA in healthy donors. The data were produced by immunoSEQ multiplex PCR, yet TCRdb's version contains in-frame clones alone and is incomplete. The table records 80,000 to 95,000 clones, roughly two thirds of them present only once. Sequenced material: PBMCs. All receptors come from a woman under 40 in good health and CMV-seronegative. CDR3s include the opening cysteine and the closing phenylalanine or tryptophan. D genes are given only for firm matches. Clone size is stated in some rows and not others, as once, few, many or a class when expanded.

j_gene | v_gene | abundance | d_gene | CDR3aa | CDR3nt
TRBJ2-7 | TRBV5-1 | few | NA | CASSLRSGGRYEQYF | TGCGCCAGCAGCTTGAGGAGTGGAGGGCGCTACGAGCAGTACTTC
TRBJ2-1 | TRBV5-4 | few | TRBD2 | CASSSGTRSSYNEQFF | TGTGCCAGCAGTTCCGGGACTAGAAGCTCCTACAATGAGCAGTTCTTC
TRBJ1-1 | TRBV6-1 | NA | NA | CASNRRQNTEAFF | TGTGCCAGCAATAGAAGACAGAACACTGAAGCTTTCTTT
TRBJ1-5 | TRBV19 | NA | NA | CASQLRQDHSNQPQHF | TGTGCCAGCCAATTAAGACAGGACCATAGCAATCAGCCCCAGCATTTT
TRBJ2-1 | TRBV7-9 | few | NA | CASSHKDGNEQFF | TGTGCCAGCAGCCACAAAGACGGGAATGAGCAGTTCTTC
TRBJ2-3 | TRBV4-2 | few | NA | CASSQAAQGKTGTDTQYF | TGTGCCAGCAGCCAAGCCGCACAGGGAAAGACGGGCACAGATACGCAGTATTTT
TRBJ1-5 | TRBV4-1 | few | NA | CASSQEGHDNQPQHF | TGCGCCAGCAGCCAAGAAGGACATGATAATCAGCCCCAGCATTTT
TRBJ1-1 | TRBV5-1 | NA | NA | CASSLQAVNTEAFF | TGCGCCAGCAGCTTGCAGGCCGTGAACACTGAAGCTTTCTTT
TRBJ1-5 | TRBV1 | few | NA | CTSRRGCRNQPQHF | TGCACCAGCCGCAGGGGTTGTCGGAATCAGCCCCAGCATTTT
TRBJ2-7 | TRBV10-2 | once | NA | CASSESAGEQYF | TGCGCCAGCAGTGAGTCGGCGGGGGAGCAGTACTTC
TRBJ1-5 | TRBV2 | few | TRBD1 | CASSSTGVGNQPQHF | TGTGCCAGCAGTTCGACAGGGGTTGGCAATCAGCCCCAGCATTTT
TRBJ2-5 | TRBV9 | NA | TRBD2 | CASSISGGARETQYF | TGTGCCAGCAGCATTAGCGGGGGGGCCCGGGAGACCCAGTACTTC
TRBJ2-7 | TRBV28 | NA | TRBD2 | CASSSKRETSYEQYF | TGTGCCAGCAGTTCGAAGCGGGAGACCTCCTACGAGCAGTACTTC
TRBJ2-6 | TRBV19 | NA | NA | CASGGPSGANVLTF | TGTGCCAGTGGCGGTCCAAGCGGGGCCAACGTCCTGACTTTC
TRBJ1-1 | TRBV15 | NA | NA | CATSYQAYTEAFF | TGTGCCACCAGCTATCAGGCGTACACTGAAGCTTTCTTT
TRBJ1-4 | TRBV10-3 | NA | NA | CAISPLGGQANEKLFF | TGTGCCATCAGTCCCTTGGGGGGGCAAGCTAATGAAAAACTGTTTTTT
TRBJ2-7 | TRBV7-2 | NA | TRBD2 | CASSRAGGGYEQYF | TGTGCCAGCAGTCGAGCGGGAGGCGGCTACGAGCAGTACTTC
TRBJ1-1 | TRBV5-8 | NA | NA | CASSFYTGLNTEAFF | TGTGCCAGCAGCTTTTATACAGGGTTGAACACTGAAGCTTTCTTT
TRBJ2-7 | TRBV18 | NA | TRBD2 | CASSPMGTSGAEQYF | TGTGCCAGCTCGCCTATGGGGACTAGCGGGGCCGAGCAGTACTTC
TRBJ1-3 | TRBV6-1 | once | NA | CASSGAFGTSGNTIYF | TGTGCCAGCAGTGGGGCTTTCGGAACCTCTGGAAACACCATATATTTT
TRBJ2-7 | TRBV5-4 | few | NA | CASSLVSSYEQYF | TGTGCCAGCAGCTTGGTGAGCTCCTACGAGCAGTACTTC
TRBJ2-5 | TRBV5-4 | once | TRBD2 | CASSLASGGEETQYF | TGTGCCAGCAGCTTGGCTAGCGGGGGGGAAGAGACCCAGTACTTC
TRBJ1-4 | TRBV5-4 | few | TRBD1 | CASSWDRGYEKLFF | TGTGCCAGCAGCTGGGACAGGGGCTATGAAAAACTGTTTTTT
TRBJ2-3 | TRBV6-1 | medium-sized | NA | CASSTGVDTDTQYF | TGTGCCAGCAGCACGGGGGTAGACACAGATACGCAGTATTTT
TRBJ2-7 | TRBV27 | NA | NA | CASSLWAGAYEQYF | TGTGCCAGCAGTTTATGGGCAGGGGCCTACGAGCAGTACTTC
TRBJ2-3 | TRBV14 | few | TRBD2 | CASSQEAAGGFFPQYF | TGTGCCAGCAGCCAAGAGGCAGCGGGAGGGTTCTTTCCGCAGTATTTT
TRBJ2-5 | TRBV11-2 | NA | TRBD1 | CASSLGQGLETQYF | TGTGCCAGCAGCCTAGGACAGGGTTTAGAGACCCAGTACTTC
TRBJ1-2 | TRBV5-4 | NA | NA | CASSLASLPEGYTF | TGTGCCAGCAGCTTGGCTTCCCTCCCGGAGGGCTACACCTTC
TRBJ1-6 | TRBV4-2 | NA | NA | CASSQADSNSPLHF | TGTGCCAGCAGCCAAGCAGACAGCAATTCACCCCTCCACTTT
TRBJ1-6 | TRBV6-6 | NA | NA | CASSGTTGSPLHF | TGTGCCAGCAGCGGGACGACAGGATCACCCCTCCACTTT
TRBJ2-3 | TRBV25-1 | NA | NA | CASSEFRDTQYF | TGTGCCAGCAGTGAATTCAGAGATACGCAGTATTTT
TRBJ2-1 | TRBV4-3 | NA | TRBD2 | CASSQDLIIGLASEQFF | TGCGCCAGCAGCCAAGATCTTATTATAGGACTAGCCTCCGAGCAGTTCTTC
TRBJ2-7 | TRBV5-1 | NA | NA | CASSLTDPRTYEQYF | TGCGCCAGCAGCTTGACAGATCCGCGCACCTACGAGCAGTACTTC
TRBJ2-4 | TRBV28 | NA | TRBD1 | CASSGDSLLAKNIQYF | TGTGCCAGCAGCGGGGACAGTTTGCTAGCCAAAAACATTCAGTACTTC
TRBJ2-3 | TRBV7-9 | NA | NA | CASSIRLAGESDTQYF | TGTGCCAGCAGCATCCGACTGGCAGGGGAGTCAGATACGCAGTATTTT
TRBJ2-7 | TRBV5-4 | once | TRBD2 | CASSSPGTSSEQYF | TGTGCCAGCAGCTCACCCGGGACTAGTTCCGAGCAGTACTTC
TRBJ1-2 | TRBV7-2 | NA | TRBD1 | CASSSDRGDGYTF | TGTGCCAGCAGCTCCGACAGGGGTGACGGCTACACCTTC
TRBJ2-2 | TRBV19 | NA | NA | CASSQGGATGELFF | TGTGCCAGTAGTCAAGGAGGTGCCACCGGGGAGCTGTTTTTT
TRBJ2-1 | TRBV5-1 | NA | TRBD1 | CASSFWGQGDNEQFF | TGCGCCAGCAGCTTCTGGGGACAGGGGGACAATGAGCAGTTCTTC
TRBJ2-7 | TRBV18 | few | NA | CASSLAQIGGTYEQYF | TGTGCCAGCTCACTGGCTCAAATTGGGGGGACCTACGAGCAGTACTTC
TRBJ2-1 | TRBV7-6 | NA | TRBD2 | CASSLGGGRALDEQFF | TGTGCCAGCAGCTTAGGGGGTGGGAGGGCCTTGGATGAGCAGTTCTTC
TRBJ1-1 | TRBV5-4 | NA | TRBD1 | CASSGTSGQGIEAFF | TGTGCCAGCAGCGGCACGTCGGGACAGGGTATCGAAGCTTTCTTT